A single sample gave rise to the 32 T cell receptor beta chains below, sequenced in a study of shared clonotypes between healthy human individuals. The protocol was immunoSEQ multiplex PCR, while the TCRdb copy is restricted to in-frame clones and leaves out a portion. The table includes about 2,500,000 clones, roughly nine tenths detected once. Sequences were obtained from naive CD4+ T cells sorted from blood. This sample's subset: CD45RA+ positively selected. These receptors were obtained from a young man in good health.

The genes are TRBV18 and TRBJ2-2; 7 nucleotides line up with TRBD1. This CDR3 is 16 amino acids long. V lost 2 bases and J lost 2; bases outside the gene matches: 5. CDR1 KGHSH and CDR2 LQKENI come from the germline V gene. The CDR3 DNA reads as TGTGCCAGCTCACCATCACAGGGGACAAACACCGGGGAGCTGTTTTTT. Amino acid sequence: CASSPSQGTNTGELFF.

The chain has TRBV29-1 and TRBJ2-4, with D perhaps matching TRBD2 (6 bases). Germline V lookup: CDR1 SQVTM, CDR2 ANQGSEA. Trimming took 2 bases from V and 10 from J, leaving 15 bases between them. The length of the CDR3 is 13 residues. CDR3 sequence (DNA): TGCAGCGTTGAATTTGGAGCCCGGGGGATTCAGTACTTC. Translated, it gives CSVEFGARGIQYF.

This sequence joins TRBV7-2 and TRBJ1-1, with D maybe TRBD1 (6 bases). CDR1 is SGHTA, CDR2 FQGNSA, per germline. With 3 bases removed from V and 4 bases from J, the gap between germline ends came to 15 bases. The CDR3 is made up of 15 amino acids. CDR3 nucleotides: TGTGCCAGCAGCTTTCTCTCAGGGGCGGGCACTGAAGCTTTCTTT. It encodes CASSFLSGAGTEAFF.

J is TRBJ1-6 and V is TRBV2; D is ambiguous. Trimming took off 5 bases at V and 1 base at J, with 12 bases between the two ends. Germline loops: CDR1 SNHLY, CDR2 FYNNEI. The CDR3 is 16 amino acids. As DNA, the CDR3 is TGTGCCAGCAGTACCGAGTCGGGGTCCTATAATTCACCCCTCCACTTT. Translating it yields CASSTESGSYNSPLHF.

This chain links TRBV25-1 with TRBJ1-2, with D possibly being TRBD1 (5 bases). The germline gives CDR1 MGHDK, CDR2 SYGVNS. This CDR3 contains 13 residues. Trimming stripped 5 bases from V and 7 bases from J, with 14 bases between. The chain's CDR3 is CASSSLGQSGYTF. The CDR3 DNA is TGTGCCAGCAGTAGCCTAGGACAAAGTGGCTACACCTTC.

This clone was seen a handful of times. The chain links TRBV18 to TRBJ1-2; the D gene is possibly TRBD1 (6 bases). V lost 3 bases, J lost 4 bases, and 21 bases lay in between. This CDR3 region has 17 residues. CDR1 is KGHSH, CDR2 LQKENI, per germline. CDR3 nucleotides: TGTGCCAGCTCACCCCCCAACAGGGTCCCTTCGGTCTATGGCTACACCTTC. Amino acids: CASSPPNRVPSVYGYTF.

CDR3 protein: CASSEVFEREGKETQYF. CDR3 sequence (DNA): TGTGCCAGCAGTGAAGTATTTGAGCGGGAGGGCAAAGAGACCCAGTACTTC. The rearrangement joins TRBV25-1 to TRBJ2-5, with 10 bases aligning to TRBD2. The V gene end was trimmed by 2 bases and the J gene end by 3 bases; junction bases not matched to a gene: 9. This CDR3 has 17 amino acids. Germline V CDR1 and CDR2: MGHDK, SYGVNS.

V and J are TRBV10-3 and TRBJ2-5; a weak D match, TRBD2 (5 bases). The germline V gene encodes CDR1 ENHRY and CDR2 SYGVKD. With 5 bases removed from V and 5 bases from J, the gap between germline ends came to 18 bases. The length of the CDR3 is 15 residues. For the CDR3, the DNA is TGTGCCATCAGTCCGGACTCCTCTCTAATGGAGACCCAGTACTTC. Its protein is CAISPDSSLMETQYF.

The DNA for the CDR3 is TGTGCCAGCAGTGGTACAACCCCCGGGGGTAATCAGCCCCAGCATTTT. Translating it yields CASSGTTPGGNQPQHF. V gene TRBV25-1 combines with J gene TRBJ1-5; TRBD1 might be the D (5 bases). Trimming stripped 4 bases from V and 4 bases from J, with 17 bases between. This CDR3 is built from 16 residues. The germline V gene encodes CDR1 MGHDK and CDR2 SYGVNS.

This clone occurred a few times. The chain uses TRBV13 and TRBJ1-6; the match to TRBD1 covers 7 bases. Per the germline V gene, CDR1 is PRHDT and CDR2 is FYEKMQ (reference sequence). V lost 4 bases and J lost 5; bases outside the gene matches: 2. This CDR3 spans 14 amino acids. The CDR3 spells CASSSGQDNSPLHF. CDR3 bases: TGTGCCAGCAGCTCTGGACAGGATAATTCACCCCTCCACTTT.

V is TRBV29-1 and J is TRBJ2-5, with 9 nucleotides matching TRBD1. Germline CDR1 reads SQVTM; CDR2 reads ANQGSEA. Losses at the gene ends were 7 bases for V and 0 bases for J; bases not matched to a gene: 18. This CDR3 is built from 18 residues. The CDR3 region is CSATRSTGTGMYQETQYF. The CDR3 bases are TGCAGCGCTACCCGATCAACCGGGACAGGGATGTACCAAGAGACCCAGTACTTC.

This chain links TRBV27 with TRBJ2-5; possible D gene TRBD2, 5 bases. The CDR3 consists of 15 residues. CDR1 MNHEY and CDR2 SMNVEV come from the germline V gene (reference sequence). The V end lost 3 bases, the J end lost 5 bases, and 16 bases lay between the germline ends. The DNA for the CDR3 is TGTGCCAGCAGTTTTGGTTCCCCGGGGTCGGAGACCCAGTACTTC. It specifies CASSFGSPGSETQYF.

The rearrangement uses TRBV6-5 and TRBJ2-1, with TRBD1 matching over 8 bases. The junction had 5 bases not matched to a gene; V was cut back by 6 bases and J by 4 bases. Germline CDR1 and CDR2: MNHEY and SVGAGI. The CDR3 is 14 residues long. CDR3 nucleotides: TGTGCCAGCAGGGGGACAGGAGATTACAATGAGCAGTTCTTC. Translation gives CASRGTGDYNEQFF.

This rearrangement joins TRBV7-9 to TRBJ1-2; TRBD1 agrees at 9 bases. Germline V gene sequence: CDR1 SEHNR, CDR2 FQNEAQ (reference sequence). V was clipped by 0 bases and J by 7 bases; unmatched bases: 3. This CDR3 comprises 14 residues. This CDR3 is CASSLAQTGGGYTF. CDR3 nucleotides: TGTGCCAGCAGCTTAGCCCAGACAGGGGGTGGCTACACCTTC.

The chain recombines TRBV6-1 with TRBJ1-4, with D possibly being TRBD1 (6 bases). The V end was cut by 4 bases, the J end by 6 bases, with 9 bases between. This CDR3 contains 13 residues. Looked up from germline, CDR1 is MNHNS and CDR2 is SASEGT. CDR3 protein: CASSGGLHEKLFF. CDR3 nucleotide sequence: TGTGCCAGCAGTGGGGGGCTGCATGAAAAACTGTTTTTT.

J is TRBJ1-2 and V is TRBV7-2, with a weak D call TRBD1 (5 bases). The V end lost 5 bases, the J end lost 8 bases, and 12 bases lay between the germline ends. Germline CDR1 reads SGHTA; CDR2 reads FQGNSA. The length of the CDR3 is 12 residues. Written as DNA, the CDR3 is TGTGCCAGCAGCGTAACTAGGACAGGCTACACCTTC. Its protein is CASSVTRTGYTF.

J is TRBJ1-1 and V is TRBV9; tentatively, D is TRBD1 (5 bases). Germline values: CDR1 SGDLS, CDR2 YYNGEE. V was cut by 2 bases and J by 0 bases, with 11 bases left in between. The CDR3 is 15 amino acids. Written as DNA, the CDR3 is TGTGCCAGCAGCGTCTCAGGGAACGTGAACACTGAAGCTTTCTTT. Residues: CASSVSGNVNTEAFF.

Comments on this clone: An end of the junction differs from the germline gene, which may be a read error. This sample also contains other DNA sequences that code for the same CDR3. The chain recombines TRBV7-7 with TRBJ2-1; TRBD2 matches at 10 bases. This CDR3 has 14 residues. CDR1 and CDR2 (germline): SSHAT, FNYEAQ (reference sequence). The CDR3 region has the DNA TGTGCTAGCAGCCCAGCGGGGGGGTACAATGAGCAGTTCTTC. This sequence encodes CASSPAGGYNEQFF.

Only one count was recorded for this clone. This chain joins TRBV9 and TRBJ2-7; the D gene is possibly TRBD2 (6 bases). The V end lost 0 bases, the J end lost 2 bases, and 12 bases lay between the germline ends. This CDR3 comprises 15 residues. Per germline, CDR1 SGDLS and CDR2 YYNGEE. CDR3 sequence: CASSVGAGSAYEQYF. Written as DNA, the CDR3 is TGTGCCAGCAGCGTAGGTGCCGGGAGTGCCTACGAGCAGTACTTC.

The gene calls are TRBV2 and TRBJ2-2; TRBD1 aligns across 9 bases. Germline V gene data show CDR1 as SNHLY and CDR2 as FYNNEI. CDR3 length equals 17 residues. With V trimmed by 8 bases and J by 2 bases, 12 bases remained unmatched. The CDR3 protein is CASRDRARIQNTGELFF. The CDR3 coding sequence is TGTGCCAGCCGGGACAGGGCCAGAATACAAAACACCGGGGAGCTGTTTTTT. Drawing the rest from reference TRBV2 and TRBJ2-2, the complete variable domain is EPEVTQTPSHQVTQMGQEVILRCVPISNHLYFYWYRQILGQKVEFLVSFYNNEISEKSEIFDDQFSVERPDGSNFTLKIRSTKLEDSAMYFCASRDRARIQNTGELFFGEGSRLTVL.

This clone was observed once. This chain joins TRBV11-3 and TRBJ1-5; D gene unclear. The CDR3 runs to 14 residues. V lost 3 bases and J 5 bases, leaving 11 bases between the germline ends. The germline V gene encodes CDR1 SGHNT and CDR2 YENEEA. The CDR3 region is CASSFLPIYQPQHF. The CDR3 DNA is TGTGCCAGCAGCTTTTTACCGATATATCAGCCCCAGCATTTT.

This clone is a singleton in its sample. The CDR3 spells CASSTNIQSSSGNTIYF. The CDR3 DNA sequence: TGTGCCAGTAGTACCAACATCCAGTCGAGCTCTGGAAACACCATATATTTT. The gene calls are TRBV19 and TRBJ1-3; D remains ambiguous. Trimming left V 4 bases short and J 0 bases short, with 16 bases between. CDR1 is LNHDA, CDR2 SQIVND, per germline (reference sequence). The CDR3 extends over 17 amino acids.

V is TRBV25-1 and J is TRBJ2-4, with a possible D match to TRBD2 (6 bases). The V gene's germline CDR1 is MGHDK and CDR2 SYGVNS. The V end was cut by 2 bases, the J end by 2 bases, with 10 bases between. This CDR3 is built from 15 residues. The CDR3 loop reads CASSETEGTKNIQYF. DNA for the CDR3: TGTGCCAGCAGTGAAACGGAGGGAACCAAAAACATTCAGTACTTC.

CDR3 loop: CASSQSPGTSGSSTDTQYF. Written as DNA, the CDR3 is TGCGCCAGCAGCCAGAGCCCCGGGACTAGCGGATCTAGCACAGATACGCAGTATTTT. The V and J genes are TRBV4-1 and TRBJ2-3; TRBD2 matches 11 bases. J was trimmed by 0 bases and V by 3 bases; bases with no gene match: 11. The germline V gene has CDR1 MGHRA and CDR2 YSYEKL. The CDR3 sequence is 19 residues long.

CDR3 DNA sequence: TGCGCCAGCAGCTTGGGGTGGCTCAGAAACAATTCACCCCTCCACTTT. Its protein product is CASSLGWLRNNSPLHF. The chain combines TRBV5-1 with TRBJ1-6; no clear D gene. The CDR3 runs 16 residues. Germline-derived CDR1 and CDR2 are SGHRS and YFSETQ. The ends were cut back, 0 bases at V and 7 bases at J, with 14 bases in the middle. Using reference TRBV5-1 and TRBJ1-6 for the parts outside the CDR3, the full variable domain is KAGVTQTPRYLIKTRGQQVTLSCSPISGHRSVSWYQQTPGQGLQFLFEYFSETQRNKGNFPGRFSGRQFSNSRSEMNVSTLELGDSALYLCASSLGWLRNNSPLHFGNGTRLTVT.

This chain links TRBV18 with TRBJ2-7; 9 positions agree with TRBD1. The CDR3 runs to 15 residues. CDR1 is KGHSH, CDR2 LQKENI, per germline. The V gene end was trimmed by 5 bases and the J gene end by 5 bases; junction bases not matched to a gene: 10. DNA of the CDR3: TGTGCCAGCTCAACAGCGGACAGGGGTTTTAACGAGCAGTACTTC. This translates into CASSTADRGFNEQYF. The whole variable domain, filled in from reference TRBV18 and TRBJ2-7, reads NAGVMQNPRHLVRRRGQEARLRCSPMKGHSHVYWYRQLPEEGLKFMVYLQKENIIDESGMPKERFSAEFPKEGPSILRIQQVVRGDSAAYFCASSTADRGFNEQYFGPGTRLTVT.

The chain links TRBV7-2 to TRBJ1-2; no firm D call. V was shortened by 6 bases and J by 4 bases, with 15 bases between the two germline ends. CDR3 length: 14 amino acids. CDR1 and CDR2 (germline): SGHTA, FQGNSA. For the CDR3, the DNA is TGTGCCAGCAGGCCGGGGAGCCTTTCCTATGGCTACACCTTC. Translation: CASRPGSLSYGYTF.

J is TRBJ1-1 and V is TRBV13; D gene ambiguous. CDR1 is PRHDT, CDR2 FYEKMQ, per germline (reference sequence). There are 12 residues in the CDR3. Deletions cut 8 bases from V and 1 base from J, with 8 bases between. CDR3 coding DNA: TGTGCCAGCCTGCTGCGGAACACTGAAGCTTTCTTT. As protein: CASLLRNTEAFF. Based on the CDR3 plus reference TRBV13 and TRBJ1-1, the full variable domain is AAGVIQSPRHLIKEKRETATLKCYPIPRHDTVYWYQQGPGQDPQFLISFYEKMQSDKGSIPDRFSAQQFSDYHSELNMSSLELGDSALYFCASLLRNTEAFFGQGTRLTVV.

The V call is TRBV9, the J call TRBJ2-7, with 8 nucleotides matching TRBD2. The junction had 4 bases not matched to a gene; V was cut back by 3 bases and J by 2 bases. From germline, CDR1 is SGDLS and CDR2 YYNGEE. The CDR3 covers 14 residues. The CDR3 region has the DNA TGTGCCAGCAGCGAGGAGACTAGCGCCTACGAGCAGTACTTC. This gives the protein CASSEETSAYEQYF.

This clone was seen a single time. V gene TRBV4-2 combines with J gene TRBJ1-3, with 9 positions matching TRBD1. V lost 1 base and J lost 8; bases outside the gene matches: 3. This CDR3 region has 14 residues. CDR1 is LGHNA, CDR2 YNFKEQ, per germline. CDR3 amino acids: CASSQGQGEHTIYF. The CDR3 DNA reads TGTGCCAGCAGCCAAGGACAGGGGGAACACACCATATATTTT.

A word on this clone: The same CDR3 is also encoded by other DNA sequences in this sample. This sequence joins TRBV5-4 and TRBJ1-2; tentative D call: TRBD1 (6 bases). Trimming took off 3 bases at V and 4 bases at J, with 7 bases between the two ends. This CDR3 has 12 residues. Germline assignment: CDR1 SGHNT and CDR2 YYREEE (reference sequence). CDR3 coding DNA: TGTGCCAGCAGCTCGGACAGCTATGGCTACACCTTC. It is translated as CASSSDSYGYTF.

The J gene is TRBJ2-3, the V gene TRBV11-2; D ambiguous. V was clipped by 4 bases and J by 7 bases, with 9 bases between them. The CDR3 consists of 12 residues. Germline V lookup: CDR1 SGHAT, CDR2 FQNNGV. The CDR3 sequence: CASSSGDYTQYF. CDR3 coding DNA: TGTGCCAGCAGCTCGGGTGATTATACGCAGTATTTT.